This record concerns one T cell receptor beta chain sequence. The data are from a study of technical replicates of blood from several donors. Assay: immunoSEQ multiplex PCR; the TCRdb copy retains only in-frame clones and omits some. Of around 76,000 clones in the sample, around nine tenths were seen once. The junction had 11 bases not matched to a gene; V was cut back by 5 bases and J by 5 bases. Germline V CDR1 and CDR2: MNHNS, SASEGT. The length of the CDR3 is 15 residues. V usage is TRBV6-1 and J usage is TRBJ2-5, with 7 bases aligning to TRBD1. Material for sequencing was T cells isolated from PBMCs. The sequence was obtained from a human donor in good health. This CDR3 is CASSTPGTVGETQYF. The CDR3 DNA is TGTGCCAGCAGTACACCCGGGACAGTGGGGGAGACCCAGTACTTC.